A single sample gave rise to the 11 T cell receptor beta chains below, sequenced in a study of blood T cell repertoires in COVID-19. The assay was immunoSEQ multiplex PCR, and TCRdb's table has in-frame clones only and misses some. Seen here are fewer than 250,000 clones, about nine tenths observed once, and the top ten hold roughly 6%. The material sequenced was peripheral blood. These TCRs come from a man in his fifties or sixties who had recovered from COVID-19.

This rearrangement joins TRBV28 to TRBJ1-2; a possible D gene is TRBD1 (5 bases). V shed 2 bases and J shed 5 bases, with 18 bases lying between them. The V gene's germline CDR1 is MDHEN and CDR2 SYDVKM. The CDR3 consists of 16 residues. CDR3 nucleotide sequence: TGTGCCAGCAGTTTAAGGGGCCGCCAGTCTGGTTATGGCTACACCTTC. This codes for CASSLRGRQSGYGYTF.

The chain employs TRBV6-5 and TRBJ2-5, with 9 bases lining up with TRBD2. This CDR3 region has 14 residues. Germline CDR1 MNHEY, CDR2 SVGAGI. The J segment lost 4 bases and the V segment lost 8 bases, leaving 8 bases of the junction unmatched. CDR3 in amino acids: CASGAGGTVETQYF. Written as DNA, the CDR3 is TGTGCCAGCGGGGCGGGAGGGACGGTAGAGACCCAGTACTTC.

This sequence joins TRBV5-1 and TRBJ2-7; 7 bases align to TRBD2. The CDR3 loop spans 16 amino acids. J lost 5 bases, V lost 4 bases, and 15 bases had no gene match. Per the germline V gene, CDR1 is SGHRS and CDR2 is YFSETQ. The CDR3 DNA follows: TGCGCCAGCAGCCCTCTGTCGACTAGCTTTAGCCACGAGCAGTACTTC. This encodes CASSPLSTSFSHEQYF.

The gene calls are TRBV5-1 and TRBJ2-1; TRBD2 agrees at 15 bases. Per the germline V gene, CDR1 is SGHRS and CDR2 is YFSETQ. The V segment lost 5 bases and the J segment 10 bases; nucleotides outside the gene matches: 22. The CDR3 has 20 amino acids. This CDR3 reads CASSSVTGTSGRTTLREQFF. The CDR3 region has the DNA TGCGCCAGCAGTTCGGTCACCGGGACTAGCGGGAGGACCACCTTAAGGGAGCAGTTCTTC.

The chain has TRBV7-7 and TRBJ2-2; perhaps TRBD2 as D (7 bases). Per germline, CDR1 SSHAT and CDR2 FNYEAQ (reference sequence). The CDR3 loop spans 15 amino acids. V gave up 6 bases and J gave up 7 bases, with 18 bases separating them. The CDR3 DNA reads TGTGCCAGCAGGCCAGTAGGGGGGGAGTACGGGGAGCTGTTTTTT. It translates to CASRPVGGEYGELFF.

V usage is TRBV5-1 and J usage is TRBJ2-7, with 9 bases identical to TRBD1. This CDR3 comprises 17 residues. Trimming at V came to 3 bases and at J to 7 bases, leaving 17 bases not matched to a gene. CDR1 and CDR2 (germline): SGHRS, YFSETQ. CDR3 coding DNA: TGCGCCAGCAGCTCTGGTGGGGGGACAGGGAATCGTCGAGAGCAGTACTTC. It encodes CASSSGGGTGNRREQYF.

The genes are TRBV11-3 and TRBJ2-2; tentative D call: TRBD2 (6 bases). The germline V gene encodes CDR1 SGHNT and CDR2 YENEEA. V dropped 0 bases and J dropped 6 bases, with 11 bases sitting between them. The CDR3 has 15 residues. The CDR3 reads CASSLDPGASGELFF. Written as DNA, the CDR3 is TGTGCCAGCAGCTTAGATCCGGGAGCTTCCGGGGAGCTGTTTTTT.

The rearrangement uses TRBV7-2 and TRBJ2-4; 11 bases agree with TRBD2. Losses at the gene ends were 3 bases for V and 7 bases for J; bases not matched to a gene: 2. The CDR3 is made up of 14 amino acids. The germline V gene encodes CDR1 SGHTA and CDR2 FQGNSA. The CDR3 bases are TGTGCCAGCAGCTTCGTAGCGGGGGGGAACATTCAGTACTTC. This codes for CASSFVAGGNIQYF.

V is TRBV11-2 and J is TRBJ1-2; D gene uncertain. Trimming removed 1 base at V and 1 base at J, with 4 bases between. The CDR3 covers 13 residues. The germline CDR1 and CDR2 sequences are SGHAT and FQNNGV. DNA of the CDR3: TGTGCCAGCAGCTTAGCAGTTAACTATGGCTACACCTTC. This encodes CASSLAVNYGYTF. Complete variable domain (other parts from reference TRBV11-2 and TRBJ1-2): EAGVAQSPRYKIIEKRQSVAFWCNPISGHATLYWYQQILGQGPKLLIQFQNNGVVDDSQLPKDRFSAERLKGVDSTLKIQPAKLEDSAVYLCASSLAVNYGYTFGSGTRLTVV.

The V gene is TRBV28, the J gene TRBJ1-2, with unresolved D. V was cut by 8 bases and J by 1 base, with 11 bases left in between. Germline assignment: CDR1 MDHEN and CDR2 SYDVKM. The CDR3 extends over 13 amino acids. The CDR3 DNA reads as TGTGCCAGCCGGGATAACGGTAACTATGGCTACACCTTC. It encodes CASRDNGNYGYTF.

The chain joins TRBV3-1 (or the pseudogene TRBV3-2) to TRBJ2-7, with TRBD2 matching 8 bases. CDR3 length equals 17 residues. Per germline, CDR1 LGHDT and CDR2 YNNKEL (reference sequence). The V and J ends lost 2 bases and 0 bases, in that order; junction bases with no gene match: 9. DNA of the CDR3: TGTGCCAGCAGCCAAACACGATTAGCGGGGAGCTCCTACGAGCAGTACTTC. Translated: CASSQTRLAGSSYEQYF.